This TCR beta chain was found in a study of Ad26.COV2.S vaccination and SARS-CoV-2 variants. From germline, CDR1 is SGHTS and CDR2 YDEGEE. V was cut by 5 bases and J by 0 bases, with 15 bases left in between. The CDR3 is 15 amino acids. TCRdb's copy holds only in-frame clones and misses some; the assay was immunoSEQ multiplex PCR. This repertoire shows around 250,000 clones, around nine tenths found once; its top ten account for less than 3.5%. On this clone: Its antigen remains unidentified.

The treatment denotes: around 19 received Ad26.COV2.S at low or high dose, single or two shots; roughly five received placebo; per-sample allocation not given. Day 63 after the first injection of vaccine or placebo was the sampling time. Findings of the study overall: Reports say spike-specific CD8+ and CD4+ T cell responses covered substantial breadth after vaccination. Higher spike-specific TCR breadth was found in vaccine recipients than in placebo recipients.

The chain combines TRBV5-8 with TRBJ2-7; TRBD2 might be the D (7 bases). This sample comprised peripheral blood, obtained in a trial of Ad26.COV2.S vaccine versus placebo. The sequence came from a person between 18 and 59 years old who received the Ad26.COV2.S COVID-19 vaccine or a placebo. The CDR3 region has the DNA TGTGCCAGCAGATTAGGACGGGGGGCCTCCTACGAGCAGTACGTC. Translated: CASRLGRGASYEQYV.